This entry features one T cell receptor (beta chain) sequence. Its antigen target is currently unknown. Base qualities are not provided; no much larger clone lies one nucleotide away. TCR CDR3 regions were amplified from genomic DNA by multiplex PCR using the deep immunoSEQ assay. Genomic DNA extracted from each cell subset was distributed evenly over all wells of several immunoSEQ 96-well plates, and each plate served as one replicate. Each replicate PCR for sorted subsets received about 220 ng genomic DNA, equal to about 30,000 T cell genomes. Purified libraries were measured with a Qubit 3.0 fluorometer, size-checked on a Bioanalyzer 2100, and measured again with the KAPA Library Quantification kit. Every immunoSEQ 96-well plate was sequenced on a separate single-read 150-cycle Illumina NextSeq 550 flow cell. In the original analysis: Because only junctional sequences without quality scores were contained in the immunoSEQ output, filtering matching that applied to full-length reads could not be performed. Sequences were annotated with PyIR, a Python wrapper for IgBLAST v1.9, and V/J genes and CDR3 were assigned using IMGT germline references. Any read was removed if the V/J assignment was weak (E-value above 1e-6), the CDR3 was missing, or the read contained stop codons, out-of-frame junctions, or ambiguous translated residues. V3J clonotypes were defined as sequences sharing an identical inferred V gene, J gene, and CDR3 amino acid sequence. The percentage overlap between two repertoires was calculated by dividing the number of shared unique clonotypes by the size of the smaller repertoire. Repertoire richness was assessed with RTK rarefaction, the Chao1 estimator, and Recon v2.1 estimates of unobserved clonotypes. Generation probabilities for all TCRbeta clonotypes obtained by the gDNA method from a few donors were computed using OLGA. TCRdb mirrors the immuneACCESS table, restricted to in-frame sequences. Some clones are absent from its copies; in checked studies, under half trace to an unresolved V gene, and the reason for the others is unknown. V, J and clone size were drawn from that table, and D and trimming were deduced from the DNA. Present in this sample are approximately 2,000,000 clones, around 93% of which were seen just once. The top ten clones comprise 0.37% of the sample.

The source of the sample is a study of shared clonotypes between healthy human individuals (dated by TCRdb to 2019 to 2021). Regarding the study in general: The cohort included three men and two women between 18 and 49 years of age. For each donor, three plates each were used for CD4 naive and CD4 memory, two plates were used for CD8 naive, and one plate was used for CD8 memory. Leukapheresis yielded between about 0.8 and 9.5 billion PBMCs per donor. To increase sequencing depth and limit assay-specific biases, different laboratories used diverse techniques to prepare libraries and sequence TCR repertoires. To estimate repertoire size and how much clonotypes are shared between individuals, the study performed deep sequencing of blood TCR repertoires from about five healthy adults.

Trimming removed 8 bases from V and 0 bases from J, leaving 11 bases between the germline ends. Including the terminal cysteine and phenylalanine, the CDR3 comprises 13 residues. CDR3 DNA only is kept here, 39 bases in frame from base 1. From the germline V gene, CDR1 is SGHTA and CDR2 is FQGNSA. Overall study outcomes, separate from this receptor: Because the study included a small number of donors, the genetic and exposure-history diversity represented was limited. Incomplete sequencing was indicated by rarefaction of sorted-subset datasets, despite the large sequencing depth. Sampling was restricted to blood, and TCR repertoires in tissue are likely to differ from TCR repertoires in blood. Larger estimated clonotype richness was generally found for naive subsets than for memory subsets. Sharing across a handful of donors was observed for approximately 5% of naive CD4, 3% to 3.5% of naive CD8, 2% to 2.5% of memory CD4, and around 0.4% of memory CD8 clonotypes. Clonotypes shared by all four sorted-subset donors showed higher generation probabilities than non-shared clonotypes. Pairwise subsampling led to the expectation that sequencing depth would affect the degree of clonotype sharing among donors.

The donors were healthy, HIV-negative adults who had no recently reported acute infections or vaccinations. Only Caucasian adults living in Nashville, Tennessee, USA were represented among the donors. CD4+ T cells were enriched through magnetic negative selection, after which naive cells were positively selected on CD45RA and the remaining negative fraction served as the memory subset. Blood was obtained by leukapheresis, after which PBMCs were separated by Ficoll-Histopaque density gradient centrifugation and cryopreserved in liquid nitrogen vapor phase. Analytical flow cytometry was used to check the purity and quantity of every magnetically sorted T cell population. Genomic DNA was isolated from each sorted fraction and quantified by UV absorbance on a Nanodrop 2000c.

The clonotype originates from a man between 18 and 35 years old in good health. Some clones in this sample may be carry-over from other donors' samples. The chain is assembled from TRBV7-2 and TRBJ2-7, with an unclear D gene assignment. The sequenced sample was naive CD4+ T cells from PBMCs. The cell subset or site label corresponds to: CD45RA+ positively selected. The DNA sequence follows: TGTGCCAGCGCCGTGGGGTCCTCCTACGAGCAGTACTTC. Its translation reads: CASAVGSSYEQYF.